The clone carrying this TCR beta chain showed up many times. Its antigen is unknown. This entry is derived from a study of identical twins. TCRdb reprocessed the 5' RACE reads via MiXCR and lists one record per CDR3 protein. The repertoire includes around 670,000 distinct CDR3 sequences, around 6% of them detected once, and approximately 1.6% sits in the top ten. This CDR3 has 13 residues. V shed 5 bases and J shed 7 bases, with 12 bases lying between them. Germline V CDR1 and CDR2: MGHRA, YSYEKL. Broader study findings: One should note that invariant MAIT and iNKT cells could partly confound zero-insertion analyses.

The specimen was naive T cells sorted from blood. The chain uses TRBV4-1 and TRBJ1-5; D unclear. The receptor was isolated from a man between 18 and 29 years old in good health. The CDR3 spells CASSNILEQPQHF. The CDR3 nucleotides are TGCGCCAGCAGCAATATCCTGGAGCAGCCCCAGCATTTT.